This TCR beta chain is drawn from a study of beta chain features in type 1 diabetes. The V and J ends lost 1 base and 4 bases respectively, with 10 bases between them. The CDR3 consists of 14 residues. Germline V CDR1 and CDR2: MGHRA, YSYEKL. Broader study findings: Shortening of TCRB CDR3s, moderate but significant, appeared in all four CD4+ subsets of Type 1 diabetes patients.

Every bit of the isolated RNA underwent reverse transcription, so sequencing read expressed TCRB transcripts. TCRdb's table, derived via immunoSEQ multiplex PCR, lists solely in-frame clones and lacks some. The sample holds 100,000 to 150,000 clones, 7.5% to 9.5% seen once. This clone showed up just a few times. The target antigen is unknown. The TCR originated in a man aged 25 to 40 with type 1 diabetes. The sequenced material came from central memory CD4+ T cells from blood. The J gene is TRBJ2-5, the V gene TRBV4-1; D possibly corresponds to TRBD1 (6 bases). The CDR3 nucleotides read TGCGCCAGCAGCCAAGTATCAGGGGTAGAGACCCAGTACTTC. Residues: CASSQVSGVETQYF.